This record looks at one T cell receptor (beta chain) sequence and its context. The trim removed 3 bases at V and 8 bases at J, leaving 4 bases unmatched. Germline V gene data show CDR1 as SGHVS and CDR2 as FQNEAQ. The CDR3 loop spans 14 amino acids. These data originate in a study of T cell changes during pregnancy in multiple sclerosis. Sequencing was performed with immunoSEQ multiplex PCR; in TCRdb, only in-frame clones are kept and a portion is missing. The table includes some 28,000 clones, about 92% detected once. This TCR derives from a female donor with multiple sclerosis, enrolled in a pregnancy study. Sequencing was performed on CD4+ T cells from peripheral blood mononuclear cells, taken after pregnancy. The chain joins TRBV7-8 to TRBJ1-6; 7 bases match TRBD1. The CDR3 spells CASSFRGKDSPLHF. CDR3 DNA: TGTGCCAGCAGCTTCAGGGGGAAGGATTCACCCCTCCACTTT.